The 32 T cell receptor beta chains below all came from one sample that was sequenced in a study of Ad26.COV2.S vaccination and SARS-CoV-2 variants. Some clones are missing from TCRdb's copy, which holds only in-frame ones; the method was immunoSEQ multiplex PCR. This table has 400,000 to 450,000 clones, 75% to 95% appearing once. Treatment reported: around 19 received Ad26.COV2.S at low or high dose, single or two shots; five or six received placebo; per-sample allocation not given. At day 63 after the first vaccine or placebo injection, samples were drawn. Sequences were derived from peripheral blood, sampled in a trial of Ad26.COV2.S vaccine versus placebo. The receptors were sampled from a person between 18 and 60 years old who received the Ad26.COV2.S COVID-19 vaccine or a placebo.

The rearrangement links TRBV4-3 to TRBJ1-5, with 8 bases fitting TRBD1. The CDR3 loop spans 18 amino acids. Germline CDR1 and CDR2: LGHNA and YSLEER. The ends lost 0 bases at V and 4 bases at J; junction bases unmatched: 11. The CDR3 DNA follows: TGCGCCAGCAGCCAAGATAGGGCAGGGGGCTACGTGAATCAGCCCCAGCATTTT. Its translation is CASSQDRAGGYVNQPQHF.

V usage is TRBV19 and J usage is TRBJ2-7, with D maybe TRBD1 (6 bases). The CDR3 contains 13 residues. Trimming removed 10 bases from V and 6 bases from J, with 19 bases in between. Per the germline V gene, CDR1 is LNHDA and CDR2 is SQIVND (reference sequence). The CDR3 nucleotides are TGTGCCACCACCGATACAGGGTCCCGCGAGCAGTACTTC. Its translation is CATTDTGSREQYF.

Here the CDR3 DNA reads TGTGCCAGCAGCGAACAGAGGGGGGGGCGGCAAGAGACCCAGTACTTC. This gives the protein CASSEQRGGRQETQYF. The chain uses TRBV5-4 and TRBJ2-5; D is perhaps TRBD2 (7 bases). This CDR3 has 16 amino acids. Germline values: CDR1 SGHNT, CDR2 YYREEE (reference sequence). V was shortened by 4 bases and J by 2 bases, with 18 bases between the two germline ends.

The V gene is TRBV4-3, the J gene TRBJ2-2; D remains unclear. This CDR3 comprises 15 residues. V lost 0 bases and J 8 bases, leaving 13 bases between the germline ends. CDR1 LGHNA and CDR2 YSLEER come from the germline V gene. The CDR3 sequence is CASSQERVLPGELFF. The DNA of the CDR3 is TGCGCCAGCAGCCAAGAACGGGTGTTACCGGGGGAGCTGTTTTTT.

CDR3 sequence reads: CASSLAGTSGSQETQYF. DNA of the CDR3: TGCGCCAGCAGCTTGGCCGGGACTAGCGGGAGTCAAGAGACCCAGTACTTC. The chain combines TRBV5-1 with TRBJ2-5; 14 nucleotides agree with TRBD2. The CDR3 spans 17 residues. Germline V gives CDR1 SGHRS, CDR2 YFSETQ. J gave up 2 bases and V 0 bases, and 3 bases lay outside the gene matches.

J is TRBJ1-1 and V is TRBV6-5, with D possibly matching TRBD1 (6 bases). Germline CDR1 reads MNHEY; CDR2 reads SVGAGI. The CDR3 is made up of 14 amino acids. Trimming pared 6 bases from V and 4 bases from J, leaving 15 bases between. CDR3 protein: CASSPSGAGTEAFF. CDR3 DNA: TGTGCCAGCAGCCCCTCGGGGGCCGGCACTGAAGCTTTCTTT.

The V gene is TRBV19, the J gene TRBJ2-6, with 8 bases matching TRBD2. CDR3 length: 18 residues. The V gene end was trimmed by 5 bases and the J gene end by 1 base; junction bases not matched to a gene: 10. CDR1 is LNHDA, CDR2 SQIVND, per germline (reference sequence). This CDR3 reads CASSPRTGGLSGANVLTF. CDR3 nucleotides: TGTGCCAGTAGTCCCCGGACGGGGGGGCTGTCTGGGGCCAACGTCCTGACTTTC.

The chain couples TRBV12-3 or TRBV12-4 to TRBJ2-3; D tentatively fits TRBD1 or TRBD2 (5 bases each). CDR3 length: 12 residues. Trimming removed 8 bases from V and 8 bases from J, with 14 bases in between. The CDR3 spells CASGGQFGTQYF. Here the CDR3 DNA reads TGTGCCAGCGGGGGTCAGTTTGGTACGCAGTATTTT.

The chain carries TRBV12-3 or TRBV12-4 and TRBJ2-7; D call uncertain. Between the trimmed V and J ends, which lost 0 bases and 1 base, there was a span of 4 bases. The CDR3 has 13 residues. In DNA form, the CDR3 reads TGTGCCAGCAGTTTAGCTGATTCCTACGAGCAGTACTTC. Protein sequence: CASSLADSYEQYF.

The sample holds a few counts of this clone. This chain connects TRBV5-3 to TRBJ1-5; D unclear. TRBV5-3 is an ORF, with its function uncertain. The CDR3 spans 17 residues. Trimming left V 0 bases short and J 1 base short, with 14 bases between. The CDR3 sequence is CARSLEPSESSNQPQHF. The CDR3 DNA reads TGTGCCAGAAGCTTGGAGCCCTCCGAATCGAGCAATCAGCCCCAGCATTTT.

The V and J genes are TRBV6-5 and TRBJ1-1; D uncertain. The V gene's germline CDR1 is MNHEY and CDR2 SVGAGI. The V end lost 7 bases, the J end lost 0 bases, and 9 bases lay between the germline ends. The CDR3 covers 13 residues. In DNA, the CDR3 is TGTGCCAGCACCGTCGGGTTGAACACTGAAGCTTTCTTT. It codes for CASTVGLNTEAFF.

The CDR3 sequence: CAIESPVAGELFF. CDR3 DNA sequence: TGTGCCATCGAGAGCCCGGTGGCCGGGGAGCTGTTTTTT. The genes are TRBV12-3 or TRBV12-4 and TRBJ2-2; no firm D call. The V end was cut by 10 bases, the J end by 6 bases, with 15 bases between. The CDR3 is 13 residues long.

V and J are TRBV19 and TRBJ2-7; unclear D gene. V dropped 4 bases and J dropped 0 bases, with 13 bases sitting between them. Germline CDR1 is LNHDA and CDR2 is SQIVND (reference sequence). The CDR3 spans 15 residues. The CDR3 spells CASSRSTADSYEQYF. The CDR3 nucleotides read TGTGCCAGTAGTAGAAGTACAGCCGACTCCTACGAGCAGTACTTC. Complete variable domain (other parts from reference TRBV19 and TRBJ2-7): DGGITQSPKYLFRKEGQNVTLSCEQNLNHDAMYWYRQDPGQGLRLIYYSQIVNDFQKGDIAEGYSVSREKKESFPLTVTSAQKNPTAFYLCASSRSTADSYEQYFGPGTRLTVT.

J is TRBJ2-4 and V is TRBV15, with 8 bases that match TRBD2. The V gene's germline CDR1 is LNHNV and CDR2 YYDKDF (reference sequence). The CDR3 loop spans 18 amino acids. V was clipped by 0 bases and J by 0 bases; unmatched bases: 7. CDR3 protein: CATSREGSGTVAKNIQYF. CDR3 bases: TGTGCCACCAGCAGAGAAGGTAGCGGGACCGTAGCCAAAAACATTCAGTACTTC.

The CDR3 DNA reads TGTGCCAGCACACCTCGAACCCCGAAAGAGACCCAGTACTTC. The encoded protein is CASTPRTPKETQYF. This rearrangement joins TRBV3-1 (or the pseudogene TRBV3-2) to TRBJ2-5; D unclear. The CDR3 consists of 14 residues. Germline V gives CDR1 LGHDT, CDR2 YNNKEL (reference sequence). V was cut by 7 bases and J by 3 bases, with 15 bases left in between.

J is TRBJ2-2 and V is TRBV29-1; TRBD1 is a possible D gene (5 bases). The germline V gene encodes CDR1 SQVTM and CDR2 ANQGSEA. This CDR3 region has 18 residues. Trimming left V 5 bases short and J 3 bases short, with 25 bases between. For the CDR3, the DNA is TGCAGCGTTTCAAAACCCTCGGTGGCAGGGTCGGACACCGGGGAGCTGTTTTTT. Protein: CSVSKPSVAGSDTGELFF.

The chain uses TRBV6-2 or TRBV6-3 and TRBJ2-3, with 12 bases aligning to TRBD2. The length of the CDR3 is 17 residues. The germline gives CDR1 MNHEY, CDR2 SVGEGT. With V trimmed by 6 bases and J by 4 bases, 11 bases remained unmatched. CDR3 bases: TGTGCCAGCAGACCTAGACTAGCGGGAGAACGGGCAGATACGCAGTATTTT. Translation gives CASRPRLAGERADTQYF.

The genes are TRBV2 and TRBJ1-1, with 7 positions matching TRBD1. Germline lookup yields CDR1 SNHLY and CDR2 FYNNEI. V gave up 6 bases and J gave up 6 bases; unmatched junction bases: 13. The CDR3 consists of 15 residues. CDR3 residues: CASRGSRQGVAEAFF. DNA for the CDR3: TGTGCCAGCAGAGGTAGTAGACAGGGAGTAGCTGAAGCTTTCTTT.

J is TRBJ2-7 and V is TRBV3-1 (or the pseudogene TRBV3-2), with D possibly TRBD2 on 5 matching bases. The CDR3 is 14 amino acids. V shed 2 bases and J shed 3 bases, with 11 bases lying between them. Germline V gene lookup returns CDR1 LGHDT and CDR2 YNNKEL (reference sequence). The CDR3 region has the DNA TGTGCCAGCAGCCAAAGCAGCGGCCGCTACGAGCAGTACTTC. This encodes CASSQSSGRYEQYF.

The chain joins TRBV4-3 to TRBJ1-1, with unresolved D. The germline CDR1 and CDR2 sequences are LGHNA and YSLEER. Trimming stripped 0 bases from V and 1 base from J, with 6 bases between. The CDR3 runs to 14 residues. CDR3 nucleotides: TGCGCCAGCAGCCAAGAGTTCGGGAACACTGAAGCTTTCTTT. It codes for CASSQEFGNTEAFF.

The chain combines TRBV4-3 with TRBJ1-2, with TRBD1 as a possible D gene (6 bases). The germline V and J ends were trimmed by 4 bases and 2 bases, with 14 bases remaining between them. This CDR3 spans 15 amino acids. Looked up from germline, CDR1 is LGHNA and CDR2 is YSLEER. CDR3 in amino acids: CASSRGPGTNYGYTF. The CDR3 DNA sequence: TGCGCCAGCAGCCGGGGGCCGGGGACGAACTATGGCTACACCTTC.

In regard to this clone: Additional DNA sequences in this sample encode the identical CDR3. This sequence joins TRBV30 and TRBJ1-5; no reliable D call. The CDR3 sequence is 13 residues long. Germline V lookup: CDR1 GTSNPN, CDR2 SVGIG (reference sequence). V lost 0 bases and J 5 bases, leaving 8 bases between the germline ends. The DNA for the CDR3 is TGTGCCTGGAGTGTAGGTGGAGATCAGCCCCAGCATTTT. Translated, it gives CAWSVGGDQPQHF. The full variable domain, its missing parts supplied by reference TRBV30 and TRBJ1-5, is SQTIHQWPATLVQPVGSPLSLECTVEGTSNPNLYWYRQAAGRGLQLLFYSVGIGQISSEVPQNLSASRPQDRQFILSSKKLLLSDSGFYLCAWSVGGDQPQHFGDGTRLSIL.

The rearrangement links TRBV6-5 to TRBJ2-7; 7 nucleotides agree with TRBD2. The CDR3 length is 13 residues. Trimming at V came to 8 bases and at J to 2 bases, leaving 6 bases not matched to a gene. Germline assignment: CDR1 MNHEY and CDR2 SVGAGI. The CDR3 here is CASGRDVTYEQYF. The CDR3 DNA sequence: TGTGCCAGCGGGAGGGACGTGACCTACGAGCAGTACTTC.

The rearrangement joins TRBV7-2 to TRBJ2-5; the match to TRBD2 covers 13 bases. J gave up 2 bases and V 5 bases, and 2 bases lay outside the gene matches. The germline gives CDR1 SGHTA, CDR2 FQGNSA. The CDR3 sequence is 15 residues long. DNA of the CDR3: TGTGCCAGCAGCACGGGACTAGCGGGACAAGAGACCCAGTACTTC. It specifies CASSTGLAGQETQYF.

The rearrangement joins TRBV27 to TRBJ1-2, with 10 positions matching TRBD1. This CDR3 contains 15 residues. The germline V gene encodes CDR1 MNHEY and CDR2 SMNVEV (reference sequence). The V and J ends lost 5 bases and 6 bases, in that order; junction bases with no gene match: 9. In nucleotides, the CDR3 is TGTGCCAGCAGTGCGACGACAGGGGGCTCTAATGGCTACACCTTC. Translated, it gives CASSATTGGSNGYTF.

The genes are TRBV9 and TRBJ1-6, with D tentatively TRBD1 (5 bases). CDR1 and CDR2 from the germline V gene are SGDLS and YYNGEE. This CDR3 comprises 15 residues. The V end was cut by 0 bases, the J end by 3 bases, with 7 bases between. The CDR3 loop reads CASSVGQNYNSPLHF. CDR3 DNA sequence: TGTGCCAGCAGCGTAGGACAGAACTATAATTCACCCCTCCACTTT.

The chain couples TRBV5-4 to TRBJ2-7; D not resolved. V was pared by 5 bases and J by 6 bases, with 9 bases between. The CDR3 covers 11 residues. The V gene's germline CDR1 is SGHNT and CDR2 YYREEE (reference sequence). CDR3 DNA: TGTGCCAGCAGTCTGGGTGCCGAGCAGTACTTC. Translating it yields CASSLGAEQYF.

This chain uses TRBV18 with TRBJ2-1; 11 bases line up with TRBD2. Germline-derived CDR1 and CDR2 are KGHSH and LQKENI. V was pared by 5 bases and J by 4 bases, with 4 bases of the junction left unmatched. The CDR3 contains 15 residues. The CDR3 region is CASSKTSGKYNEQFF. In nucleotides, the CDR3 is TGTGCCAGCTCAAAGACTAGCGGGAAATACAATGAGCAGTTCTTC.

The chain carries TRBV27 and TRBJ1-5; perhaps TRBD1 as D (5 bases). Germline V gene lookup returns CDR1 MNHEY and CDR2 SMNVEV (reference sequence). This CDR3 region has 15 residues. V dropped 6 bases and J dropped 0 bases, with 12 bases sitting between them. The CDR3 DNA follows: TGTGCCAGCAGGAAGGGGCCGGCTAGCAATCAGCCCCAGCATTTT. This codes for CASRKGPASNQPQHF.

The chain combines TRBV19 with TRBJ1-1, with TRBD1 matching over 8 bases. The germline V gene encodes CDR1 LNHDA and CDR2 SQIVND (reference sequence). CDR3 length equals 12 residues. Trimming removed 5 bases from V and 7 bases from J; junction bases left unmatched: 3. CDR3: CASSDTGGEAFF. Here the CDR3 DNA reads TGTGCCAGTAGTGATACAGGGGGTGAAGCTTTCTTT.

As DNA, the CDR3 is TGCGCCAGCAGTGAGGGGGGACCGGTGGGAGGCGAGCAGTACTTC. Translated: CASSEGGPVGGEQYF. The genes are TRBV10-1 and TRBJ2-7, with a weak D call TRBD2 (6 bases). Germline V lookup: CDR1 WNHNN, CDR2 SYGVQD (reference sequence). V lost 2 bases to trimming and J lost 6 bases, with 17 bases between them. This CDR3 is 15 amino acids long.

The V and J genes are TRBV5-6 and TRBJ2-5; D is perhaps TRBD1 (6 bases). The CDR3 consists of 15 residues. CDR1 and CDR2 (germline): SGHDT, YYEEEE. V lost 5 bases to trimming and J lost 5 bases, with 19 bases between them. This chain's CDR3 is CASSYRAPSRETQYF. The DNA for the CDR3 is TGTGCCAGCAGTTACAGGGCCCCATCCCGCGAGACCCAGTACTTC.